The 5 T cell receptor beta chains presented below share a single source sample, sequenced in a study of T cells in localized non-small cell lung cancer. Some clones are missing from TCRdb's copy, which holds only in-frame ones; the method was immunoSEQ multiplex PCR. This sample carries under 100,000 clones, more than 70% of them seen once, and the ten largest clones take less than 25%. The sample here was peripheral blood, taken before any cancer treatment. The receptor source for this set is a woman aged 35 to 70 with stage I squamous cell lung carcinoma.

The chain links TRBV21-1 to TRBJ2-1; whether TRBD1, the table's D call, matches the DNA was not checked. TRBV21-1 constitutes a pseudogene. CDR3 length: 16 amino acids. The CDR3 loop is CASSKDSAGNYNEQFF. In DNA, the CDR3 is TGTGCCAGCAGCAAAGATTCGGCAGGGAATTACAATGAGCAGTTCTTC.

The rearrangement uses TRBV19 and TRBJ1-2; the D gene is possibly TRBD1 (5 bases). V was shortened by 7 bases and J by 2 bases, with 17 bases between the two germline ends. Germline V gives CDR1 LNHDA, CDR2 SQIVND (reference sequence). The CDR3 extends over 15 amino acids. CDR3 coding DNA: TGTGCCAGTACCTCCGGGGCGGCCAACAACTATGGCTACACCTTC. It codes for CASTSGAANNYGYTF.

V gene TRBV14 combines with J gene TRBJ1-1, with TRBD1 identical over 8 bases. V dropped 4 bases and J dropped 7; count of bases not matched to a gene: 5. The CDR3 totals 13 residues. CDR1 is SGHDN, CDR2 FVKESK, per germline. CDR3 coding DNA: TGTGCCAGCAGCCTCCCAGGGGGCCGTGAAGCTTTCTTT. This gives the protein CASSLPGGREAFF.

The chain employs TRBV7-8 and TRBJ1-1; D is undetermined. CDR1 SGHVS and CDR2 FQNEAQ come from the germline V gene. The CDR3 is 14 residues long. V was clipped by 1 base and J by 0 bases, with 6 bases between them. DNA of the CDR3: TGTGCCAGCAGCTTAGTAGGGCTGAACACTGAAGCTTTCTTT. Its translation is CASSLVGLNTEAFF.

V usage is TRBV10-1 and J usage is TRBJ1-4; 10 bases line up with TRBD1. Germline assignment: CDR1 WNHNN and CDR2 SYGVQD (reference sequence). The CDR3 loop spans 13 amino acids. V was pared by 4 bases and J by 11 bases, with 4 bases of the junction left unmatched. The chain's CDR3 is CASSAGTGDKLFF. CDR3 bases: TGCGCCAGCAGTGCCGGGACAGGGGACAAACTGTTTTTT.